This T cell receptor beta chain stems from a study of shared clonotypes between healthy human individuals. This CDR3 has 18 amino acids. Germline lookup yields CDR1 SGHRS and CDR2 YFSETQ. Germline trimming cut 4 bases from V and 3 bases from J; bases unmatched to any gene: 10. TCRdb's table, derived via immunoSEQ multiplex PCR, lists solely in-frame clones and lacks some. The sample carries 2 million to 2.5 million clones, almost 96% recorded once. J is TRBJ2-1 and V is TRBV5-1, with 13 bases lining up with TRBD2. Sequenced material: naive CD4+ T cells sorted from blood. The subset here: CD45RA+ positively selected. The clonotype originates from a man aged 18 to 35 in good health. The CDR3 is CASSTGLAGMYYYNEQFF. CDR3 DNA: TGCGCCAGCAGCACGGGACTAGCGGGAATGTACTACTACAATGAGCAGTTCTTC.